This note documents a single TCR beta chain sequence. Treatment noted: oral pan-JAK inhibitor, 5-10 mg twice daily. This record belongs to a study of CD8+ T cells in alopecia areata. Extraction and reverse transcription of RNA yielded cDNA as the sequencing template. The repertoire was sequenced with immunoSEQ multiplex PCR; TCRdb's copy has only in-frame clones and lacks some. The profile shows around 300,000 clones, roughly 63% of them singletons. The CDR3 is 14 amino acids. CDR1 SQVTM and CDR2 ANQGSEA come from the germline V gene. Between the trimmed V and J ends, which lost 7 bases and 0 bases, there was a span of 10 bases.

The rearrangement joins TRBV29-1 to TRBJ2-6; D gene ambiguous. The origin of this receptor is a human donor with alopecia areata. Sequenced material: CD4+ T cells sorted from blood, taken at roughly week 53, from a patient treated with tofacitinib. The CDR3 region is CSASGTSGANVLTF. The CDR3 coding sequence is TGCAGCGCATCGGGCACCTCTGGGGCCAACGTCCTGACTTTC.